Given below is one T cell receptor beta chain in context. The CDR3 has 13 amino acids. Germline CDR1 and CDR2: MNHEY and SMNVEV (reference sequence). V shed 8 bases and J 4 bases; nucleotides not matched to a gene: 2. The data were obtained in a study of cytotoxic CD8 clonotypes in ibrutinib-treated CLL. The table came from immunoSEQ multiplex PCR; TCRdb's copy has only in-frame clones and leaves some out. The table lists 250,000 to 350,000 clones, approximately 79% of them singletons, with about 5.7% in the top ten. The chain links TRBV27 to TRBJ2-1; 10 bases are shared with TRBD2. This sample comprised PBMCs, obtained at disease progression, from a patient treated with ibrutinib. The source of this sequence is a human donor with chronic lymphocytic leukemia. As DNA, the CDR3 is TGTGCCAGCTCTAGCGGGAGTTACAATGAGCAGTTCTTC. Its protein is CASSSGSYNEQFF.